The source of this T cell receptor (beta chain) is a study of cytomegalovirus exposure and HLA in healthy donors. Regarding the study as a whole: In terms of immune exposure information, only CMV serostatus was available. Later on, an analysis tied roughly 17,000 TCR beta sequences to HLA alleles at 0.05 false discovery rate.

PCR employed 60 Vbeta and 13 Jbeta primers. Sequencing was performed with immunoSEQ multiplex PCR; in TCRdb, only in-frame clones are kept and a portion is missing. This sample's table reports tens of thousands of clones. In regard to this clone: The antigen is unknown.

The sequenced material came from PBMCs. The receptor was derived from a woman aged 60-75 years in good health and CMV-seronegative.

CDR3 loop: CASSTGQGGYYEQYF. The CDR3 region has the DNA TGTGCCAGCAGCACGGGACAGGGGGGGTACTACGAGCAGTACTTC. The rearrangement joins TRBV7-2 to TRBJ2-7; 11 bases agree with TRBD1. Germline-derived CDR1 and CDR2 are SGHTA and FQGNSA. This CDR3 spans 15 amino acids. V lost 5 bases and J lost 3; bases outside the gene matches: 6.